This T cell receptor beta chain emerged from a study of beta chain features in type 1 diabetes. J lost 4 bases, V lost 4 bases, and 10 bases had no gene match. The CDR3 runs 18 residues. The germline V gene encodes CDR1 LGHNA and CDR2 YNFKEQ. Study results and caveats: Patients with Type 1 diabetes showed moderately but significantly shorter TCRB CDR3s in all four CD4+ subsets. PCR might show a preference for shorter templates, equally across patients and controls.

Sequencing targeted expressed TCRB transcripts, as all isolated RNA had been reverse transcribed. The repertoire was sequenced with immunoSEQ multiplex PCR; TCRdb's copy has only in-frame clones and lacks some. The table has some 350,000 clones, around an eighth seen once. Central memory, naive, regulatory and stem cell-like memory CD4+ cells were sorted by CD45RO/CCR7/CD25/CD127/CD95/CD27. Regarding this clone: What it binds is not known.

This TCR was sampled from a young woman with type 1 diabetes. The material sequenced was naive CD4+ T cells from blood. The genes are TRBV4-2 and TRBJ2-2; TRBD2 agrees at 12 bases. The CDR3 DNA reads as TGTGCCAGCAGCCCCCGGACTAGCGGGAAGAGGGTCACCGGGGAGCTGTTTTTT. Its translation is CASSPRTSGKRVTGELFF.